These 8 T cell receptor beta chains were sequenced from one sample in a study of blood T cell repertoires in COVID-19. Profiled with immunoSEQ multiplex PCR; TCRdb holds only in-frame clones, not every one. Among about 340,000 clones listed, about 89% were seen once. Material: peripheral blood. The receptor source for this set is a woman between 50 and 59 years old with COVID-19, enrolled during active disease.

This chain joins TRBV6-1 and TRBJ2-1; D remains unclear. Trimming stripped 3 bases from V and 10 bases from J, with 22 bases between. The CDR3 extends over 16 amino acids. In germline, CDR1 is MNHNS, CDR2 SASEGT. The CDR3 loop reads CASSESPLLPSAEQFF. The CDR3, as DNA: TGTGCCAGCAGTGAGTCCCCGCTGCTTCCGTCCGCGGAGCAGTTCTTC.

J is TRBJ2-3 and V is TRBV9; D unclear. V was shortened by 3 bases and J by 6 bases, with 5 bases between the two germline ends. CDR1 and CDR2 (germline): SGDLS, YYNGEE. CDR3 length: 11 residues. For the CDR3, the DNA is TGTGCCAGCAGCGCGGTGGATACGCAGTATTTT. It translates to CASSAVDTQYF.

The V and J genes are TRBV18 and TRBJ2-5; 7 nucleotides agree with TRBD2. CDR3 length equals 17 residues. The J segment lost 5 bases and the V segment lost 1 base, leaving 13 bases of the junction unmatched. Germline V gene sequence: CDR1 KGHSH, CDR2 LQKENI. CDR3 sequence: CASSPQTTMREWETQYF. The CDR3 coding sequence is TGTGCCAGCTCACCACAGACGACTATGCGGGAGTGGGAGACCCAGTACTTC.

This clone is a singleton in its sample. This chain links TRBV6-6 with TRBJ2-7; 8 bases agree with TRBD2. CDR1 MNHNY and CDR2 SVGAGI come from the germline V gene (reference sequence). This CDR3 is built from 14 residues. V dropped 5 bases and J dropped 4; count of bases not matched to a gene: 7. The CDR3 bases are TGTGCCAGCAGTCAGCGGGAGAGTCGATACGAGCAGTACTTC. The encoded protein is CASSQRESRYEQYF.

The chain is built from TRBV7-9 and TRBJ2-7; a weak D match, TRBD2 (6 bases). Germline V CDR1 and CDR2: SEHNR, FQNEAQ (reference sequence). Trimming removed 3 bases at V and 3 bases at J, with 12 bases between. The CDR3 length is 14 residues. The CDR3 DNA reads as TGTGCCAGCAGCTTGTCAGGGACTTACTACGAGCAGTACTTC. Residues: CASSLSGTYYEQYF.

The chain recombines TRBV5-1 with TRBJ2-1; a weak D match, TRBD1 (6 bases). Germline V gene data show CDR1 as SGHRS and CDR2 as YFSETQ. Deletions cut 4 bases from V and 3 bases from J, with 14 bases between. The CDR3 covers 15 residues. In nucleotides, the CDR3 is TGCGCCAGCAGCAGAGGACAGAACGACTACAATGAGCAGTTCTTC. Amino acid sequence: CASSRGQNDYNEQFF.

This chain joins TRBV4-2 and TRBJ2-1, with 7 bases that match TRBD2. CDR3 length: 15 amino acids. The germline V gene encodes CDR1 LGHNA and CDR2 YNFKEQ. Trimming at V came to 0 bases and at J to 7 bases, leaving 6 bases not matched to a gene. The CDR3 nucleotides are TGTGCCAGCAGCCAAGAGGGAGGGAGGGTTAATGAGCAGTTCTTC. Amino acid sequence: CASSQEGGRVNEQFF.

This chain joins TRBV27 and TRBJ2-7; 10 bases are a match to TRBD2. V was clipped by 3 bases and J by 3 bases; unmatched bases: 2. The CDR3 is 14 amino acids. Germline V lookup: CDR1 MNHEY, CDR2 SMNVEV (reference sequence). The CDR3 sequence is CASSFASGSYEQYF. DNA of the CDR3: TGTGCCAGCAGTTTCGCTAGCGGGAGCTACGAGCAGTACTTC.